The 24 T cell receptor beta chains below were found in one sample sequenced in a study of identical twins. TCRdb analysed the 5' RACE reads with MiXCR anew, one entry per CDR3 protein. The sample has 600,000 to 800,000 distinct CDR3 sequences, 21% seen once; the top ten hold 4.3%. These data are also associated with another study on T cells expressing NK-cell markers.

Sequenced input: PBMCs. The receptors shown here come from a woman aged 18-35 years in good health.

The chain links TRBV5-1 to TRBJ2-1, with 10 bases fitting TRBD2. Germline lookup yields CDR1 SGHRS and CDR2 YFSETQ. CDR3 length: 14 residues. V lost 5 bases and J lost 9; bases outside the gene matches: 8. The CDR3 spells CASRQAGGPGEQFF. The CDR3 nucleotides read TGCGCCAGCAGACAAGCGGGGGGGCCTGGTGAGCAGTTCTTC.

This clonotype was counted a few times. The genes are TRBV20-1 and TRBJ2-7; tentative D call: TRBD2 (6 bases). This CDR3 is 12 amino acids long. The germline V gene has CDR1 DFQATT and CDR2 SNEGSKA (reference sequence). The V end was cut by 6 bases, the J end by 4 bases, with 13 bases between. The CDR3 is CSATGEGYEQYF. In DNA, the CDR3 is TGCAGTGCGACGGGAGAGGGGTACGAGCAGTACTTC.

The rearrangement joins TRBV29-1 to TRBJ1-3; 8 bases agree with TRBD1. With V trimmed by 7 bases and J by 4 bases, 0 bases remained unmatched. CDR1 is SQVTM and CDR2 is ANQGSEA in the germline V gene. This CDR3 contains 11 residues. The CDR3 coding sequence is TGCAGCGGGGACAGGGGAAACACCATATATTTT. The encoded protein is CSGDRGNTIYF.

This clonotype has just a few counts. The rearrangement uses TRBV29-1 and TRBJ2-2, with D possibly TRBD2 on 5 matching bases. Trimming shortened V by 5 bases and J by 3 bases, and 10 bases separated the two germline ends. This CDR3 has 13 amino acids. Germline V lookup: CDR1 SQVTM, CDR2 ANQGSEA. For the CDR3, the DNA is TGCAGCGTTTATAGCGAACACACCGGGGAGCTGTTTTTT. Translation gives CSVYSEHTGELFF.

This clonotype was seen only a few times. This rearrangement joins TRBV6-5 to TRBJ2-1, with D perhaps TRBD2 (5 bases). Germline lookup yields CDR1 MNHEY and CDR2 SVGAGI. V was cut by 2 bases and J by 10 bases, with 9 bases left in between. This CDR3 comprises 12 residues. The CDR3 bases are TGTGCCAGCAGTTACAGGTCGGGAGAGCAGTTCTTC. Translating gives CASSYRSGEQFF.

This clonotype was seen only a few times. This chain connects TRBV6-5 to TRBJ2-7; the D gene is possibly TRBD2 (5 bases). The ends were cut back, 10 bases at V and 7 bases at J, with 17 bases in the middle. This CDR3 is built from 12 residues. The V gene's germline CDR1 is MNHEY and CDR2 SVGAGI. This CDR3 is CATSSGAREQYF. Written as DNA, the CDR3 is TGTGCCACTTCGAGCGGCGCGAGGGAGCAGTACTTC.

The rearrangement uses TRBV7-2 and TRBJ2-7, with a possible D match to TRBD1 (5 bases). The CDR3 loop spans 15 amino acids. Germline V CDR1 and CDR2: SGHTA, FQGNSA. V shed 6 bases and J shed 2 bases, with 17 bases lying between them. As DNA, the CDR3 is TGTGCCAGCAGTTATCATAGCCAGGGAACCTACGAGCAGTACTTC. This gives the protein CASSYHSQGTYEQYF.

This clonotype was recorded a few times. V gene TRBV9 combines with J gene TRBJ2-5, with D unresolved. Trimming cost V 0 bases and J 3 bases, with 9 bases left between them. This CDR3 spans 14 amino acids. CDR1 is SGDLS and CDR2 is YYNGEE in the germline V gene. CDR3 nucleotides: TGTGCCAGCAGCGTAGACCCCGTCGAAGAGACCCAGTACTTC. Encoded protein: CASSVDPVEETQYF. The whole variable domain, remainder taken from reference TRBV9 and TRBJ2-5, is DSGVTQTPKHLITATGQRVTLRCSPRSGDLSVYWYQQSLDQGLQFLIQYYNGEERAKGNILERFSAQQFPDLHSELNLSSLELGDSALYFCASSVDPVEETQYFGPGTRLLVL.

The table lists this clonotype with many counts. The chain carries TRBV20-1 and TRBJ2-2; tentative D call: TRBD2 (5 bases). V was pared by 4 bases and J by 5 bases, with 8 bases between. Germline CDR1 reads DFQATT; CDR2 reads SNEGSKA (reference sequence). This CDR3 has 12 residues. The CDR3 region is CSATGDTGELFF. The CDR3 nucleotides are TGCAGTGCTACCGGGGATACCGGGGAGCTGTTTTTT.

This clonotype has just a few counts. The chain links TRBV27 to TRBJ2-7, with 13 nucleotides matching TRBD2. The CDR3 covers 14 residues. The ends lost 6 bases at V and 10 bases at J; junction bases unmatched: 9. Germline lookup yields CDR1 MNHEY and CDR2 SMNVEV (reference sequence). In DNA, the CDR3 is TGTGCCAGCAGCTGGACTAGCGGGGGCCAAACACAGTACTTC. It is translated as CASSWTSGGQTQYF.

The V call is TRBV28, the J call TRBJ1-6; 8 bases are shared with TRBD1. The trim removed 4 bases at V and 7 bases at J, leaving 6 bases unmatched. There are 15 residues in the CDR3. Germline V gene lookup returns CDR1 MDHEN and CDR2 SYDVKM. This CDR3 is CASSSPGTGNSPLHF. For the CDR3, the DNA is TGTGCCAGCAGTTCCCCAGGGACAGGCAATTCACCCCTCCACTTT.

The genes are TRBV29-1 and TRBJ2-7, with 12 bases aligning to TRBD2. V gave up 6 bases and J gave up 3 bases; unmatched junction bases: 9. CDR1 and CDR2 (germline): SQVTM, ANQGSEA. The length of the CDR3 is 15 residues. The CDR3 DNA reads TGCAGCGTCCGATTACTAGCGGGAGGCCTCTACGAGCAGTACTTC. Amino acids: CSVRLLAGGLYEQYF.

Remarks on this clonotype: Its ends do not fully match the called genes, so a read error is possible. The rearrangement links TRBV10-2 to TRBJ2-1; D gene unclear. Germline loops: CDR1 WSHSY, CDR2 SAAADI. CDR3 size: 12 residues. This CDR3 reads CASSEFLGRVGF. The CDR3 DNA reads TGCGCCAGCAGTGAGTTCCTCGGACGGGTAGGGTTC.

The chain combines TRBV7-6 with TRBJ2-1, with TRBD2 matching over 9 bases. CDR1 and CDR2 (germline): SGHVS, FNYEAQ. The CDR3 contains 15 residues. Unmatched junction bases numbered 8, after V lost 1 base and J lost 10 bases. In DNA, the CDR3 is TGTGCCAGCAGCTTAGGGGCGGGAGGGCTACGAGAGCAGTTCTTC. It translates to CASSLGAGGLREQFF.

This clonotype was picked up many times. CDR3 bases: TGTGCCAGCAGCGTAGGGCATGTATTAAACAATGAGCAGTTCTTC. It translates to CASSVGHVLNNEQFF. The chain is built from TRBV9 and TRBJ2-1; the D is unclear. Trimming cost V 0 bases and J 5 bases, with 12 bases left between them. The CDR3 runs to 15 residues. Germline V gene sequence: CDR1 SGDLS, CDR2 YYNGEE.

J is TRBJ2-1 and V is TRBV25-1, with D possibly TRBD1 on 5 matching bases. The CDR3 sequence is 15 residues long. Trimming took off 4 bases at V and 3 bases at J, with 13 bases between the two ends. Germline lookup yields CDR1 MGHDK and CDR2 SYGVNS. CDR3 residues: CASSGPDRIYNEQFF. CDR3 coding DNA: TGTGCCAGCAGTGGCCCTGACAGAATCTACAATGAGCAGTTCTTC.

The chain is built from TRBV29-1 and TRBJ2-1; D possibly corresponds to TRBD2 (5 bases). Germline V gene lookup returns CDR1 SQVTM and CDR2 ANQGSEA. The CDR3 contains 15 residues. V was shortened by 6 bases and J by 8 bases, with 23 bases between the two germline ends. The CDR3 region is CSVYWTLQGMHEQFF. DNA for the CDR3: TGCAGCGTGTATTGGACTCTCCAAGGGATGCATGAGCAGTTCTTC.

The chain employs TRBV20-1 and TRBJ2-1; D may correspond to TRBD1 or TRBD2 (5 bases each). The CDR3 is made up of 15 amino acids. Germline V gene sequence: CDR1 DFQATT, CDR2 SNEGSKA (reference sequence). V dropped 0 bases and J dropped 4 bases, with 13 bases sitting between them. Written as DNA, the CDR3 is TGCAGTGCTAGAGATGGACCGGGGCAGTACAATGAGCAGTTCTTC. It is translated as CSARDGPGQYNEQFF.

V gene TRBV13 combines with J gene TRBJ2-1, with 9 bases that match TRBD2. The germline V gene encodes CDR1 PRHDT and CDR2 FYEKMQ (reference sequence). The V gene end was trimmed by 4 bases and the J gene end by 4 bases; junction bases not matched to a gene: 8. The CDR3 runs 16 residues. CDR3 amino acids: CASSSYLAGDYNEQFF. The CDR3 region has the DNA TGTGCCAGCAGCTCCTACTTAGCGGGGGATTACAATGAGCAGTTCTTC. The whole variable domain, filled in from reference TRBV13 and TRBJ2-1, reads AAGVIQSPRHLIKEKRETATLKCYPIPRHDTVYWYQQGPGQDPQFLISFYEKMQSDKGSIPDRFSAQQFSDYHSELNMSSLELGDSALYFCASSSYLAGDYNEQFFGPGTRLTVL.

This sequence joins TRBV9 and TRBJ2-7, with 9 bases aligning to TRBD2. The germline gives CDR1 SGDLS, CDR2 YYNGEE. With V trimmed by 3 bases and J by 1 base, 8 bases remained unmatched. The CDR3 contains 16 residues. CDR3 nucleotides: TGTGCCAGCAGCGCCTCACTAGCGGGCCTGTCCTACGAGCAGTACTTC. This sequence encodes CASSASLAGLSYEQYF.

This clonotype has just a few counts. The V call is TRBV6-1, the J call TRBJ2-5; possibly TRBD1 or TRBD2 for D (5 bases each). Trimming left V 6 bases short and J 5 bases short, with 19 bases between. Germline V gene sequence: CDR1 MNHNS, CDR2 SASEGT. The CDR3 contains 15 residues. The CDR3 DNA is TGTGCCAGCAGCATTCAGGGACCGCCGACCGAGACCCAGTACTTC. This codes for CASSIQGPPTETQYF.

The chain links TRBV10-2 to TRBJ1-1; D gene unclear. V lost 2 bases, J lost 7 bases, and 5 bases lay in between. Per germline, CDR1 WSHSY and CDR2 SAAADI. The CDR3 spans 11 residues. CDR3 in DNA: TGCGCCAGCAGTGAGGGGTATGAAGCTTTCTTT. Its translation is CASSEGYEAFF.

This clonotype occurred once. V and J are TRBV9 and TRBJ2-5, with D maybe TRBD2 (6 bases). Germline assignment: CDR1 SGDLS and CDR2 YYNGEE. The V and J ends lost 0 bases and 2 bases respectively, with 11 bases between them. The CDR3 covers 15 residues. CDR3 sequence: CASSVEARGQETQYF. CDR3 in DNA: TGTGCCAGCAGCGTAGAGGCTCGGGGGCAAGAGACCCAGTACTTC.

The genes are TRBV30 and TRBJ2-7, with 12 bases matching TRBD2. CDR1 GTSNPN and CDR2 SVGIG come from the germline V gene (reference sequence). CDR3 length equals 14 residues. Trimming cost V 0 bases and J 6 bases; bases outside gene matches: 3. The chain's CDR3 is CAWSVRLAGAEQYF. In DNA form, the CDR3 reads TGTGCCTGGAGTGTAAGACTAGCGGGAGCCGAGCAGTACTTC. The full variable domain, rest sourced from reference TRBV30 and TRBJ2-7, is SQTIHQWPATLVQPVGSPLSLECTVEGTSNPNLYWYRQAAGRGLQLLFYSVGIGQISSEVPQNLSASRPQDRQFILSSKKLLLSDSGFYLCAWSVRLAGAEQYFGPGTRLTVT.